This T cell receptor beta chain is from a study of control samples from healthy donors and cancer patients. Trimming removed 1 base at V and 4 bases at J, with 16 bases between. Germline CDR1 and CDR2: MDHEN and SYDVKM. This CDR3 region has 16 residues. Sequencing used immunoSEQ multiplex PCR; TCRdb keeps in-frame clones, though not all of them. The sample holds more than 50,000 clones, over 75% seen once. This chain links TRBV28 with TRBJ2-5, with D maybe TRBD1 (7 bases). The receptor's source is a woman aged 45-65 years with colorectal cancer. Sequencing was done on a sample of PBMCs. As DNA, the CDR3 is TGTGCCAGCAGTTTATACCCCCAGGGGGGTCTAGAGACCCAGTACTTC. This gives the protein CASSLYPQGGLETQYF.